These T cell receptor beta chains were read from a single sample in a study of T cells in severe cutaneous drug reactions. TCRdb reanalyzed the multiplex PCR reads, giving one entry per CDR3 protein sequence and no DNA. The sample holds 3,500 to 4,500 distinct CDR3 sequences. Sample: PBMCs. Every receptor here comes from a human donor with Stevens-Johnson syndrome, a severe cutaneous drug reaction. The CDR3 runs from the conserved cysteine through the conserved F or W. A row's size may be missing; if present it is once, few, many or a size class.

abundance	v_gene	j_gene	CDR3aa
NA	TRBV11-2	TRBJ2-7	CASSRSEYEQYF
NA	TRBV12-3/TRBV12-4	TRBJ1-2	CASSPFSARANGYTF
NA	TRBV5-4	TRBJ2-1	CASSGTTSGRAHEQFF
medium-sized	TRBV6-2/TRBV6-3	TRBJ2-7	CASSYSGRYEQYF
medium-sized	TRBV9	TRBJ1-5	CASSVGGPTEGQSHQPQHF
NA	TRBV6-6	TRBJ2-1	CASSLRPLLPSSYNEQFF
NA	TRBV5-4	TRBJ2-1	CASSLPTSGSKDEQFF
NA	TRBV11-2	TRBJ2-6	CASHLLSGANVLTF
NA	TRBV12-3/TRBV12-4	TRBJ2-1	CASTTAAQGANEQFF
NA	TRBV5-4	TRBJ2-1	CASSKNWEVYNEQFF
NA	TRBV10-3	TRBJ1-5	CAISEGPGTHQPQHF
NA	TRBV7-9	TRBJ2-1	CASSDLTYNEQFF
NA	TRBV28	TRBJ2-3	CASSQIADTQYF
NA	TRBV4-2	TRBJ2-7	CASSQESSGSYEQYF
NA	TRBV15	TRBJ2-7	CATSRDLSGEQYF
NA	TRBV19	TRBJ2-2	CASKWQNTGELFF
NA	TRBV6-6	TRBJ2-1	CAAEKDTGGNEQFF
NA	TRBV20-1	TRBJ1-6	CSARELAGYNSPLHF
NA	TRBV27	TRBJ2-1	CASCTEVAGEVYNEQFF
NA	TRBV19	TRBJ2-7	CASSTSLGPYEQYF
NA	TRBV7-9	TRBJ1-2	CASSLILHYGYTF
NA	TRBV27	TRBJ1-1	CASSQGNTEAFF
NA	TRBV4-1	TRBJ1-2	CASSLRTGPGGYTF
NA	TRBV7-6	TRBJ1-3	CASSLMQIGAENTIYF